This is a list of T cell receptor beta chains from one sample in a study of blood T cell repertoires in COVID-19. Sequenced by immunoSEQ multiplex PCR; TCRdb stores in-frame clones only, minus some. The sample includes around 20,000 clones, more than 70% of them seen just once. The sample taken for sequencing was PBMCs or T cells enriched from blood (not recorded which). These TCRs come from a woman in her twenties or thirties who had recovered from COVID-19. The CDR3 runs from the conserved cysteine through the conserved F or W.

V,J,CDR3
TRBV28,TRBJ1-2,CASTPVPYGYTF
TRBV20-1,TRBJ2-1,CSASGLAGDEQFF
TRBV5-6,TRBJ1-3,CASSPTYSGNTIYF
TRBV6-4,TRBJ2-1,CASSGQGGNEQFF
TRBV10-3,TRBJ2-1,CAIGGGGTYNEQFF
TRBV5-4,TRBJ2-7,CASSFGQNPEQYF
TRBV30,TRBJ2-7,CAWSGIDRGGEQYF
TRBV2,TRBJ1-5,CASTGQGLSGPQHF
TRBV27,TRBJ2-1,CASSPPTGQGGNEQFF
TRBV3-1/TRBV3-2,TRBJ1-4,CASSDRGTNEKLFF
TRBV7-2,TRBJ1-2,CASSQSWATYGYTF
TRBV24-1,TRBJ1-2,CATSDFRTAYGYTF
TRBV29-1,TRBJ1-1,CSVIGGDRDTEAFF
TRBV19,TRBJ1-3,CASSIGGPGNTIYF
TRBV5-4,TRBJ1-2,CASSYRDLIYGYTF
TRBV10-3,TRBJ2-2,CAISDSGQPNTGELFF
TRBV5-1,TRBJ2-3,CASSLAGASGDTQYF
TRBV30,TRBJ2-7,CAWSVREQYF
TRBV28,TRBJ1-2,CASTTSGIYGYTF
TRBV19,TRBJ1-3,CASIGTGGFSGNTIYF
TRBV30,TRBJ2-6,CAWTGTGLTGANVLTF
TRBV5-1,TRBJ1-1,CASSFDRQGTEAFF
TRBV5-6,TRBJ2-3,CASSEGQGAVTQYF
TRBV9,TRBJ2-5,CASSVDPSGGALETQYF
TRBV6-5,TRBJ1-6,CASTDGQAPPLHF
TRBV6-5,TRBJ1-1,CASSPWGGNTEAFF
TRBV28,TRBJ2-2,CASGLGENTGELFF
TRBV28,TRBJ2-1,CASSKRNEQFF
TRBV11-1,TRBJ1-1,CANSPRGKAFF
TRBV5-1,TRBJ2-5,CASSLMAQAGQETQYF
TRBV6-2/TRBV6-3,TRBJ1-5,CASSYYRGLSNQPQHF
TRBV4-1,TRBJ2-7,CASSQDRVRGEQYF
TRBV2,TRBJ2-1,CASSDGWDLRDRIGHEQFF
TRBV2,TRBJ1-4,CASRGTGEKLFF
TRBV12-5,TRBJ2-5,CASGPGGDQETQYF
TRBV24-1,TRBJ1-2,CATIQTRGGGYGYTF
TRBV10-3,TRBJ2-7,CAIRETRPGQNYEQYF
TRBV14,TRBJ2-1,CASRPGVSYNEQFF
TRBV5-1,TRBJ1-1,CASSLQGTTEAFF
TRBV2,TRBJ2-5,CASSDGTGGQETQYF
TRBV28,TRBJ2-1,CASPPTVLSYNEQFF
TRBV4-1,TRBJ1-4,CASSQEGWRTNEKLFF
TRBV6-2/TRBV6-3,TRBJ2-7,CASSWTRPTIEQYF
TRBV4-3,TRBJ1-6,CASSQERYSPLHF